Below, 20 T cell receptor beta chains from the same sample are listed, as sequenced in a study of blood T cell repertoires in COVID-19. Profiling relied on immunoSEQ multiplex PCR, and the TCRdb table lists in-frame clones only, not all of them. The table records roughly 36,000 clones, roughly 94% of them present only once. Sequenced material: peripheral blood. The receptors derive from a human donor with active COVID-19. The donor label of this sample is uncertain.

The V and J genes are TRBV5-6 and TRBJ2-1; possible D gene TRBD1, 6 bases. Germline V lookup: CDR1 SGHDT, CDR2 YYEEEE. This CDR3 is 12 amino acids long. V dropped 10 bases and J dropped 7 bases, with 15 bases sitting between them. The CDR3 nucleotides are TGTGCCGACCGGGACACCACAAATGAGCAGTTCTTC. Its protein product is CADRDTTNEQFF. The entire variable domain, with the rest obtained from reference TRBV5-6 and TRBJ2-1, is as follows: DAGVTQSPTHLIKTRGQQVTLRCSPKSGHDTVSWYQQALGQGPQFIFQYYEEEERQRGNFPDRFSGHQFPNYSSELNVNALLLGDSALYLCADRDTTNEQFFGPGTRLTVL.

The gene calls are TRBV11-3 and TRBJ2-5, with 11 bases matching TRBD2. Trimming at V came to 1 base and at J to 1 base, leaving 5 bases not matched to a gene. Germline V gene sequence: CDR1 SGHNT, CDR2 YENEEA. The length of the CDR3 is 17 residues. The CDR3 DNA follows: TGTGCCAGCAGCTTAGGATTACTAGCGGGGGTCCAAGAGACCCAGTACTTC. It translates to CASSLGLLAGVQETQYF. Full variable domain (remainder filled in from reference TRBV11-3 and TRBJ2-5): EAGVVQSPRYKIIEKKQPVAFWCNPISGHNTLYWYLQNLGQGPELLIRYENEEAVDDSQLPKDRFSAERLKGVDSTLKIQPAELGDSAVYLCASSLGLLAGVQETQYFGPGTRLLVL.

J is TRBJ2-3 and V is TRBV3-1 (or the pseudogene TRBV3-2); D is unclear. Trimming removed 4 bases at V and 5 bases at J, with 7 bases between. The CDR3 is 12 residues long. The germline V gene has CDR1 LGHDT and CDR2 YNNKEL (reference sequence). CDR3 region: CASSPTVDTQYF. In DNA form, the CDR3 reads TGTGCCAGCAGCCCTACCGTAGATACGCAGTATTTT.

This chain links TRBV3-1 (or the pseudogene TRBV3-2) with TRBJ2-1; 12 bases are shared with TRBD2. Germline assignment: CDR1 LGHDT and CDR2 YNNKEL (reference sequence). The junction had 6 bases not matched to a gene; V was cut back by 5 bases and J by 4 bases. This CDR3 region has 16 residues. CDR3 sequence reads: CASSKGLAGRYNEQFF. CDR3 DNA: TGTGCCAGCAGCAAAGGACTAGCGGGACGATACAATGAGCAGTTCTTC.

The chain uses TRBV6-2 or TRBV6-3 and TRBJ2-7, with D possibly being TRBD2 (6 bases). Germline CDR1 and CDR2: MNHEY and SVGEGT. The V end was cut by 4 bases, the J end by 3 bases, with 13 bases between. This CDR3 contains 14 residues. Here the CDR3 reads CASSWYGSVYEQYF. CDR3 nucleotides: TGTGCCAGCAGTTGGTACGGGAGCGTCTACGAGCAGTACTTC.

The gene calls are TRBV29-1 and TRBJ1-5; 8 bases align to TRBD1. J gave up 7 bases and V 4 bases, and 6 bases lay outside the gene matches. The CDR3 covers 13 residues. CDR1 and CDR2 (germline): SQVTM, ANQGSEA. CDR3 bases: TGCAGCGTTGTGGACAGGGAGACGCAGCCCCAGCATTTT. As protein: CSVVDRETQPQHF. Drawing the rest from reference TRBV29-1 and TRBJ1-5, the complete variable domain is SAVISQKPSRDICQRGTSLTIQCQVDSQVTMMFWYRQQPGQSLTLIATANQGSEATYESGFVIDKFPISRPNLTFSTLTVSNMSPEDSSIYLCSVVDRETQPQHFGDGTRLSIL.

This chain joins TRBV7-6 and TRBJ2-6; TRBD2 agrees at 10 bases. Per germline, CDR1 SGHVS and CDR2 FNYEAQ. J lost 3 bases, V lost 6 bases, and 17 bases had no gene match. This CDR3 is 20 amino acids long. CDR3 in amino acids: CASREKGGIAGGLGANVLTF. The CDR3 DNA sequence: TGTGCCAGCAGGGAGAAGGGGGGAATAGCGGGAGGTCTTGGGGCCAACGTCCTGACTTTC.

V is TRBV6-2 or TRBV6-3 and J is TRBJ2-3; the D gene is possibly TRBD1 (5 bases). Germline lookup yields CDR1 MNHEY and CDR2 SVGEGT. Trimming shortened V by 5 bases and J by 2 bases, and 14 bases separated the two germline ends. The CDR3 loop spans 15 amino acids. The CDR3 loop reads CASSSRAAFTDTQYF. DNA for the CDR3: TGTGCCAGCAGTAGCAGGGCCGCCTTCACAGATACGCAGTATTTT.

V usage is TRBV27 and J usage is TRBJ1-2; D not resolved. The V gene's germline CDR1 is MNHEY and CDR2 SMNVEV (reference sequence). The CDR3 runs 16 residues. Between the trimmed V and J ends, which lost 3 bases and 0 bases, there was a span of 14 bases. CDR3 residues: CASSFGSNVANYGYTF. The CDR3 coding sequence is TGTGCCAGCAGTTTCGGGTCCAACGTGGCTAACTATGGCTACACCTTC.

V usage is TRBV5-6 and J usage is TRBJ1-1; D gene ambiguous. Germline CDR1 and CDR2: SGHDT and YYEEEE. V lost 0 bases and J 8 bases, leaving 8 bases between the germline ends. The CDR3 loop spans 12 amino acids. This chain's CDR3 is CASSLGQNEAFF. DNA for the CDR3: TGTGCCAGCAGCTTGGGTCAGAACGAAGCTTTCTTT.

The chain uses TRBV6-5 and TRBJ2-5; no definite D call. V lost 8 bases to trimming and J lost 2 bases, with 12 bases between them. Germline values: CDR1 MNHEY, CDR2 SVGAGI. The CDR3 is 13 amino acids. CDR3 sequence: CASGLPRQETQYF. The CDR3, as DNA: TGTGCCAGCGGGCTCCCCAGACAAGAGACCCAGTACTTC.

The CDR3 is CASSPNTDTQYF. CDR3 coding DNA: TGTGCCAGCAGCCCAAACACAGATACGCAGTATTTT. V gene TRBV9 combines with J gene TRBJ2-3; no clear D gene. The CDR3 spans 12 residues. The germline CDR1 and CDR2 sequences are SGDLS and YYNGEE. V dropped 4 bases and J dropped 2 bases, with 5 bases sitting between them.

Comments on this clone: A junction boundary mismatches the germline segment, possibly from a read error. V and J are TRBV11-3 and TRBJ1-1; D is unclear. Germline V gives CDR1 SGHNT, CDR2 YENEEA. This CDR3 has 13 residues. CDR3 sequence reads: CASSLDLNTEAFF. CDR3 nucleotide sequence: TGTGCCAGCAGCCTAGACTTGAACACTGAAGCTTTCTTT.

This chain joins TRBV19 and TRBJ2-1; D perhaps matches TRBD2 (7 bases). Looked up from germline, CDR1 is LNHDA and CDR2 is SQIVND (reference sequence). This CDR3 has 16 residues. V shed 7 bases and J shed 5 bases, with 21 bases lying between them. CDR3 coding DNA: TGTGCCAGTACTCCCTGGGGGGGCCGGGGTAACAATGAGCAGTTCTTC. Its translation: CASTPWGGRGNNEQFF. Complete variable domain (other parts from reference TRBV19 and TRBJ2-1): DGGITQSPKYLFRKEGQNVTLSCEQNLNHDAMYWYRQDPGQGLRLIYYSQIVNDFQKGDIAEGYSVSREKKESFPLTVTSAQKNPTAFYLCASTPWGGRGNNEQFFGPGTRLTVL.

On this clone: Within the sample, other DNA sequences also encode this same CDR3. The chain uses TRBV4-1 and TRBJ2-7, with D possibly being TRBD1 (7 bases). Trimming shortened V by 2 bases and J by 0 bases, and 11 bases separated the two germline ends. The CDR3 runs 15 residues. CDR1 is MGHRA and CDR2 is YSYEKL in the germline V gene. CDR3 DNA: TGCGCCAGCAGCCAATGGCAGGGGGGCTCCTACGAGCAGTACTTC. Translated: CASSQWQGGSYEQYF.

The chain has TRBV7-2 and TRBJ2-7; 8 nucleotides agree with TRBD1. The CDR3 runs to 15 residues. Germline loops: CDR1 SGHTA, CDR2 FQGNSA. With 4 bases clipped from V and 5 bases from J, the junction kept 10 bases outside the gene matches. The CDR3 region is CASSSRTGMRHEQYF. CDR3 bases: TGTGCCAGCAGCTCCAGGACAGGGATGAGGCACGAGCAGTACTTC.

This rearrangement joins TRBV7-2 to TRBJ2-2, with D maybe TRBD2 (5 bases). Germline CDR1 is SGHTA and CDR2 is FQGNSA. The V end lost 4 bases, the J end lost 4 bases, and 7 bases lay between the germline ends. The CDR3 contains 13 residues. CDR3 in amino acids: CASSWTFTGELFF. CDR3 in DNA: TGTGCCAGCAGCTGGACTTTCACCGGGGAGCTGTTTTTT. Full variable domain (missing parts from reference TRBV7-2 and TRBJ2-2): GAGVSQSPSNKVTEKGKDVELRCDPISGHTALYWYRQSLGQGLEFLIYFQGNSAPDKSGLPSDRFSAERTGGSVSTLTIQRTQQEDSAVYLCASSWTFTGELFFGEGSRLTVL.

In this sample, this clone turned up once. This sequence joins TRBV7-8 and TRBJ2-2; the match to TRBD1 covers 7 bases. Germline V gene data show CDR1 as SGHVS and CDR2 as FQNEAQ. The CDR3 loop spans 13 amino acids. Trimming removed 6 bases from V and 6 bases from J; junction bases left unmatched: 4. CDR3 in amino acids: CASSSGQPGELFF. DNA of the CDR3: TGTGCCAGCAGTTCGGGACAGCCCGGGGAGCTGTTTTTT. The whole variable domain, filled in from reference TRBV7-8 and TRBJ2-2, reads GAGVSQSPRYKVAKRGQDVALRCDPISGHVSLFWYQQALGQGPEFLTYFQNEAQLDKSGLPSDRFFAERPEGSVSTLKIQRTQQEDSAVYLCASSSGQPGELFFGEGSRLTVL.

This clone appeared a single time. The chain carries TRBV29-1 and TRBJ1-1; D unresolved. Germline CDR1 is SQVTM and CDR2 is ANQGSEA. V lost 7 bases and J lost 2, with 14 bases in between. CDR3 length: 13 amino acids. The DNA of the CDR3 is TGCAGCGCCGAACCCCAGGTCAACACTGAAGCTTTCTTT. Protein: CSAEPQVNTEAFF.

The chain combines TRBV19 with TRBJ2-1; 8 nucleotides agree with TRBD2. J gave up 0 bases and V 10 bases, and 8 bases lay outside the gene matches. The CDR3 has 15 amino acids. Germline V gene lookup returns CDR1 LNHDA and CDR2 SQIVND (reference sequence). The CDR3 DNA sequence: TGTGCCACCGACCCCGGGACTAGCTCCTACAATGAGCAGTTCTTC. It yields the protein CATDPGTSSYNEQFF.